The 30 T cell receptor beta chains below were found in one sample sequenced in a study of blood T cells in healthy people across ages. The second PCR ran about 6 to 11 cycles with a sample-barcoded 5' primer and J-beta primers. TCRdb used MiXCR to reprocess the 5' RACE reads, holding one entry per CDR3 protein. The profile shows around 1.5 million distinct CDR3 sequences, around 55% of them singletons. The specimen sequenced was blood. All receptors come from a man younger than 35 in good health.

The V gene is TRBV2, the J gene TRBJ2-7, with D perhaps TRBD1 (6 bases). V was cut by 3 bases and J by 4 bases, with 16 bases left in between. There are 15 residues in the CDR3. Per germline, CDR1 SNHLY and CDR2 FYNNEI. This chain's CDR3 is CASSDSPGHEYEQYF. The CDR3 nucleotides are TGTGCCAGCAGTGACTCTCCGGGACACGAGTACGAGCAGTACTTC. Variable domain in full (rest from reference TRBV2 and TRBJ2-7): EPEVTQTPSHQVTQMGQEVILRCVPISNHLYFYWYRQILGQKVEFLVSFYNNEISEKSEIFDDQFSVERPDGSNFTLKIRSTKLEDSAMYFCASSDSPGHEYEQYFGPGTRLTVT.

The rearrangement joins TRBV6-1 to TRBJ2-1, with D perhaps TRBD1 or TRBD2 (5 bases each). CDR1 and CDR2 from the germline V gene are MNHNS and SASEGT. This CDR3 region has 15 residues. V gave up 7 bases and J gave up 6 bases, with 19 bases separating them. In DNA form, the CDR3 reads TGTGCCAGCAATCCTCTGGCGGGTGGGGGCAATGAGCAGTTCTTC. Amino acid sequence: CASNPLAGGGNEQFF.

The chain combines TRBV6-5 with TRBJ1-5; the D is unclear. The germline gives CDR1 MNHEY, CDR2 SVGAGI. V lost 5 bases and J 6 bases, leaving 20 bases between the germline ends. The CDR3 spans 16 residues. This chain's CDR3 is CASSPLTDLATQPQHF. In nucleotides, the CDR3 is TGTGCCAGCAGTCCTCTAACAGACTTAGCAACTCAGCCCCAGCATTTT.

This chain links TRBV4-3 with TRBJ2-7; D possibly corresponds to TRBD2 (5 bases). This CDR3 region has 17 residues. The germline V gene encodes CDR1 LGHNA and CDR2 YSLEER. The V gene lost 5 bases and the J gene lost 4 bases, with 24 bases spanning the gap. CDR3 bases: TGCGCCAGCAGCTGCCGGGAATCTGGGTTTAAGTGGTACGAGCAGTACTTC. Its translation is CASSCRESGFKWYEQYF.

This sequence joins TRBV29-1 and TRBJ2-2; 8 positions agree with TRBD1. The CDR3 sequence is 13 residues long. Trimming took 7 bases from V and 4 from J; bases not matched to a gene: 5. CDR1 is SQVTM, CDR2 ANQGSEA, per germline. CDR3 protein: CSAGQGITGELFF. The CDR3 DNA sequence: TGCAGCGCTGGACAGGGCATCACCGGGGAGCTGTTTTTT.

This clonotype was observed a handful of times. The rearrangement uses TRBV6-5 and TRBJ2-3; D is undetermined. V lost 2 bases and J 4 bases, leaving 10 bases between the germline ends. CDR1 and CDR2 (germline): MNHEY, SVGAGI. The CDR3 spans 14 residues. CDR3 coding DNA: TGTGCCAGCAGTTACGGTGGTAATTCAGATACGCAGTATTTT. Encoded protein: CASSYGGNSDTQYF.

The rearrangement links TRBV4-2 to TRBJ1-3, with D unclear. V was shortened by 0 bases and J by 4 bases, with 7 bases between the two germline ends. The CDR3 is 14 amino acids. Germline CDR1 is LGHNA and CDR2 is YNFKEQ. The CDR3 DNA is TGTGCCAGCAGCCAAGAGAACCGAGGAAACACCATATATTTT. It encodes CASSQENRGNTIYF.

The V and J genes are TRBV29-1 and TRBJ1-4, with D unresolved. The V and J ends lost 7 bases and 0 bases respectively, with 6 bases between them. Germline-derived CDR1 and CDR2 are SQVTM and ANQGSEA. The CDR3 consists of 12 residues. CDR3 DNA sequence: TGCAGCGGGGGAGCAACTAATGAAAAACTGTTTTTT. Translation: CSGGATNEKLFF.

The chain uses TRBV10-2 and TRBJ1-1; 10 nucleotides agree with TRBD1. In germline, CDR1 is WSHSY, CDR2 SAAADI. V lost 4 bases, J lost 8 bases, and 10 bases stayed unmatched. The CDR3 consists of 15 residues. The CDR3 protein is CASSGRTGGTSEAFF. The CDR3 DNA sequence: TGCGCCAGCAGTGGAAGGACAGGGGGTACGTCGGAAGCTTTCTTT.

The chain recombines TRBV4-1 with TRBJ2-4; 10 bases are shared with TRBD1. The end of the DNA aligns better with TRBJ2-7, so the J call may be wrong. This CDR3 is 16 amino acids long. The germline V gene encodes CDR1 MGHRA and CDR2 YSYEKL. This CDR3 reads CASSQEPGTGVYEQYF. Here the CDR3 DNA reads TGCGCCAGCAGCCAAGAACCCGGGACAGGGGTCTACGAGCAGTACTTC.

This clonotype has more than one count but fewer than ten. The gene calls are TRBV4-2 and TRBJ1-2; 7 positions agree with TRBD1. The CDR3 is 16 residues long. V was clipped by 4 bases and J by 0 bases; unmatched bases: 8. Germline CDR1 and CDR2: LGHNA and YNFKEQ. The CDR3 loop is CASSPQEGTANYGYTF. CDR3 in DNA: TGTGCCAGCAGCCCCCAAGAAGGGACAGCTAACTATGGCTACACCTTC.

The chain carries TRBV10-3 and TRBJ2-7; D is perhaps TRBD1 (6 bases). Trimming cost V 3 bases and J 2 bases, with 11 bases left between them. The CDR3 consists of 14 residues. Germline V CDR1 and CDR2: ENHRY, SYGVKD. The CDR3 coding sequence is TGTGCCATCAGTGAAGTAGGGGACACCTACGAGCAGTACTTC. Its protein is CAISEVGDTYEQYF.

The chain employs TRBV4-2 and TRBJ2-2; D perhaps matches TRBD2 (6 bases). The CDR3 runs 16 residues. V shed 1 base and J shed 0 bases, with 9 bases lying between them. Germline V lookup: CDR1 LGHNA, CDR2 YNFKEQ. CDR3 in amino acids: CASSQGGGANTGELFF. Written as DNA, the CDR3 is TGTGCCAGCAGCCAAGGAGGAGGGGCGAACACCGGGGAGCTGTTTTTT.

This chain links TRBV7-6 with TRBJ1-1; D is ambiguous. CDR3 length: 12 residues. Germline V gene data show CDR1 as SGHVS and CDR2 as FNYEAQ. V lost 5 bases to trimming and J lost 6 bases, with 10 bases between them. The CDR3 sequence is CASSPGIPEAFF. The CDR3 bases are TGTGCCAGCAGCCCGGGTATTCCTGAAGCTTTCTTT.

The chain joins TRBV7-9 to TRBJ2-7; D uncertain. The CDR3 consists of 15 residues. V was pared by 5 bases and J by 3 bases, with 17 bases between. Germline V gene sequence: CDR1 SEHNR, CDR2 FQNEAQ (reference sequence). The CDR3 nucleotides are TGTGCCAGCAGCAATACCCGTCCGGGCCACTACGAGCAGTACTTC. It encodes CASSNTRPGHYEQYF.

The chain employs TRBV18 and TRBJ2-3; D unresolved. V shed 6 bases and J shed 2 bases, with 15 bases lying between them. Germline V gives CDR1 KGHSH, CDR2 LQKENI. The CDR3 runs to 15 residues. The CDR3 nucleotides read TGTGCCAGCTCGCCGCCCGGATTTTACACAGATACGCAGTATTTT. Amino acids: CASSPPGFYTDTQYF. The entire variable domain, with the rest obtained from reference TRBV18 and TRBJ2-3, is as follows: NAGVMQNPRHLVRRRGQEARLRCSPMKGHSHVYWYRQLPEEGLKFMVYLQKENIIDESGMPKERFSAEFPKEGPSILRIQQVVRGDSAAYFCASSPPGFYTDTQYFGPGTRLTVL.

V is TRBV12-3 or TRBV12-4 and J is TRBJ1-5, with 9 bases aligning to TRBD1. After removal of 8 bases from V and 6 bases from J, the junction contained 8 bases not matched to a gene. The CDR3 length is 14 residues. The CDR3 nucleotides read TGTGCCAGCGGGACCGGGACAGGGATTCAGCCCCAGCATTTT. Amino acid sequence: CASGTGTGIQPQHF.

V and J are TRBV19 and TRBJ1-2; D is possibly TRBD1 (6 bases). Trimming left V 5 bases short and J 1 base short, with 11 bases between. The length of the CDR3 is 14 residues. CDR1 and CDR2 from the germline V gene are LNHDA and SQIVND (reference sequence). Here the CDR3 reads CASSARGYNYGYTF. The CDR3, as DNA: TGTGCCAGTAGTGCCAGGGGTTATAACTATGGCTACACCTTC. Filled out from reference TRBV19 and TRBJ1-2, the complete variable domain reads DGGITQSPKYLFRKEGQNVTLSCEQNLNHDAMYWYRQDPGQGLRLIYYSQIVNDFQKGDIAEGYSVSREKKESFPLTVTSAQKNPTAFYLCASSARGYNYGYTFGSGTRLTVV.

The genes are TRBV20-1 and TRBJ2-5; TRBD1 is a possible D gene (6 bases). The CDR3 is made up of 13 amino acids. Germline assignment: CDR1 DFQATT and CDR2 SNEGSKA (reference sequence). Trimming left V 5 bases short and J 2 bases short, with 12 bases between. The CDR3 loop is CSAETGPQETQYF. DNA for the CDR3: TGCAGTGCTGAGACAGGTCCACAAGAGACCCAGTACTTC.

This clonotype was observed a handful of times. The chain couples TRBV12-3 or TRBV12-4 to TRBJ2-1; 9 positions match TRBD1. The CDR3 extends over 13 amino acids. V was pared by 7 bases and J by 15 bases, with 13 bases of the junction left unmatched. CDR3 in amino acids: CASTSKQGAARFF. The CDR3 DNA sequence: TGTGCCAGCACTTCAAAACAGGGGGCAGCGAGGTTCTTC.

A word on this clonotype: The junction departs from germline at one end; a sequencing error may be responsible. The chain employs TRBV4-2 and TRBJ2-1; 16 nucleotides match TRBD2. The germline V gene has CDR1 LGHNA and CDR2 YNFKEQ. This CDR3 is 18 amino acids long. CDR3 amino acids: CAGSQLGTSGGAYNEQFF. The DNA of the CDR3 is TGTGCCGGCAGCCAACTCGGGACTAGCGGGGGGGCATACAATGAGCAGTTCTTC.

The chain employs TRBV6-6 and TRBJ2-5; unclear D gene. V was trimmed by 2 bases and J by 4 bases, leaving 8 bases between them. Per the germline V gene, CDR1 is MNHNY and CDR2 is SVGAGI (reference sequence). The CDR3 consists of 13 residues. CDR3 amino acids: CASSYGHRETQYF. Here the CDR3 DNA reads TGTGCCAGCAGTTACGGGCATCGAGAGACCCAGTACTTC.

The chain has TRBV28 and TRBJ2-7, with 10 positions matching TRBD2. The CDR3 is made up of 16 amino acids. CDR1 MDHEN and CDR2 SYDVKM come from the germline V gene. J lost 2 bases, V lost 5 bases, and 9 bases had no gene match. CDR3 sequence (DNA): TGTGCCAGCAGTCCCATAGCGGGGGGAGTGGCCTACGAGCAGTACTTC. Translating it yields CASSPIAGGVAYEQYF.

The rearrangement joins TRBV20-1 to TRBJ2-1; 8 nucleotides match TRBD1. The J call may not be correct, given that the DNA end is closer to TRBJ2-7. The CDR3 has 13 amino acids. The germline V gene encodes CDR1 DFQATT and CDR2 SNEGSKA (reference sequence). Here the CDR3 reads CSATQGDQAEQYF. CDR3 DNA: TGCAGTGCGACACAGGGGGATCAGGCCGAGCAGTACTTC.

In this sample, this clonotype turned up once. The junction and the germline gene differ at one end; a read error may be behind it. The chain couples TRBV6-2 or TRBV6-3 to TRBJ2-1, with D possibly matching TRBD2 (6 bases). The CDR3 is 14 residues long. In germline, CDR1 is MNHEY, CDR2 SVGEGT. The CDR3 bases are TGTGCCAACAGTTACGGGACTGTCTACAATGAGCAGTTCTTC. The encoded protein is CANSYGTVYNEQFF.

The chain links TRBV5-6 to TRBJ2-1, with D perhaps TRBD1 or TRBD2 (5 bases each). The germline V gene has CDR1 SGHDT and CDR2 YYEEEE. This CDR3 has 15 amino acids. V dropped 7 bases and J dropped 7 bases, with 21 bases sitting between them. In nucleotides, the CDR3 is TGTGCCAGCCAGAGCGGACAACTATATCTGAATGAGCAGTTCTTC. Its protein is CASQSGQLYLNEQFF.

In its sample, this clonotype was seen once. This sequence joins TRBV12-3 or TRBV12-4 and TRBJ2-5; either TRBD1 or TRBD2 may fit D (5 bases each). The germline V and J ends were trimmed by 3 bases and 2 bases, with 10 bases remaining between them. The length of the CDR3 is 14 residues. The CDR3 bases are TGTGCCAGCAGTTTTGGGGGTTTTCAAGAGACCCAGTACTTC. This codes for CASSFGGFQETQYF.

This clonotype was found a few times. This chain connects TRBV29-1 to TRBJ2-4; no definite D call. The length of the CDR3 is 13 residues. Germline values: CDR1 SQVTM, CDR2 ANQGSEA. Between the trimmed V and J ends, which lost 6 bases and 13 bases, there was a span of 22 bases. The CDR3 is CSVPESSGYGQYF. CDR3 coding DNA: TGCAGCGTCCCTGAGTCCTCCGGCTACGGGCAGTACTTC.

The rearrangement joins TRBV10-1 to TRBJ2-7; the match to TRBD1 covers 10 bases. The length of the CDR3 is 15 residues. The germline V gene encodes CDR1 WNHNN and CDR2 SYGVQD (reference sequence). V lost 3 bases to trimming and J lost 6 bases; unmatched junction nucleotides: 8. The CDR3 is CASSDRDRGFTEQYF. CDR3 nucleotide sequence: TGCGCCAGCAGTGACCGGGACAGGGGTTTTACCGAGCAGTACTTC.

This clonotype was picked up a small number of times. The V gene is TRBV4-1, the J gene TRBJ2-1; D ambiguous. Between the trimmed V and J ends, which lost 4 bases and 8 bases, there was a span of 12 bases. The CDR3 loop spans 13 amino acids. Germline V gene lookup returns CDR1 MGHRA and CDR2 YSYEKL. The CDR3 nucleotides are TGCGCCAGCAGCCCTCGCGGAGATGATGAGCAGTTCTTC. It encodes CASSPRGDDEQFF.